One sample yielded the 30 T cell receptor beta chains listed below, sequenced in a study of a mutant IDH1 vaccine in newly diagnosed glioma. The sample's time point: week 47, end of study. All doses held 300 ug of mutant IDH1 20-mer peptide, with topical imiquimod. Sequenced by immunoSEQ multiplex PCR; TCRdb stores in-frame clones only, minus some. Here the sample spans approximately 80,000 clones, roughly four fifths being singletons. For these receptors, no antigen is known. The specimen comprised PBMCs, sampled from a glioma patient whose treatment included an IDH1 peptide vaccine. These receptors all come from a man in his forties with glioma.

The chain couples TRBV5-1 to TRBJ1-3; TRBD1 is a possible D gene (6 bases). CDR3 size: 14 residues. Germline-derived CDR1 and CDR2 are SGHRS and YFSETQ. The V end was cut by 4 bases, the J end by 7 bases, with 15 bases between. The DNA for the CDR3 is TGCGCCAGCAGCGAGGACAGTCGCGGGAACACCATATATTTT. Translated, it gives CASSEDSRGNTIYF.

The chain combines TRBV4-1 with TRBJ2-7; D is ambiguous. Trimming removed 0 bases from V and 0 bases from J, with 12 bases in between. Germline CDR1 and CDR2: MGHRA and YSYEKL. The CDR3 is 16 amino acids. The CDR3 loop is CASSQDYQVGSYEQYF. The CDR3, as DNA: TGCGCCAGCAGCCAAGATTACCAGGTTGGCTCCTACGAGCAGTACTTC.

The chain is built from TRBV2 and TRBJ1-3; D is unresolved. Trimming removed 6 bases at V and 7 bases at J, with 10 bases between. CDR3 size: 12 residues. CDR1 and CDR2 (germline): SNHLY, FYNNEI. CDR3 bases: TGTGCCAGCAGGATGATGAGGAACACCATATATTTT. It specifies CASRMMRNTIYF.

This clone was observed a handful of times. The V call is TRBV30, the J call TRBJ1-1, with a possible D match to TRBD1 (6 bases). V dropped 2 bases and J dropped 1 base, with 14 bases sitting between them. Germline V CDR1 and CDR2: GTSNPN, SVGIG (reference sequence). The CDR3 loop spans 15 amino acids. The chain's CDR3 is CAWSKQGERNTEAFF. The CDR3, as DNA: TGTGCCTGGAGTAAACAGGGAGAGCGGAACACTGAAGCTTTCTTT.

The chain is built from TRBV7-9 and TRBJ2-5; D perhaps matches TRBD1 (6 bases). CDR3 size: 14 residues. Trimming took 1 base from V and 2 from J, leaving 8 bases between them. The germline V gene has CDR1 SEHNR and CDR2 FQNEAQ (reference sequence). CDR3 residues: CASSLGTAQETQYF. CDR3 bases: TGTGCCAGCAGCTTAGGGACAGCTCAAGAGACCCAGTACTTC.

The V and J genes are TRBV6-1 and TRBJ2-7; the D gene is possibly TRBD2 (6 bases). The V gene's germline CDR1 is MNHNS and CDR2 SASEGT. Trimming stripped 2 bases from V and 4 bases from J, with 12 bases between. This CDR3 is 14 amino acids long. For the CDR3, the DNA is TGTGCCAGCAGTGAATCTTTAGGAGGGTACGAGCAGTACTTC. This sequence encodes CASSESLGGYEQYF.

V is TRBV6-4 and J is TRBJ2-7; 10 positions match TRBD1. The V segment lost 4 bases and the J segment 1 base; nucleotides outside the gene matches: 1. The CDR3 totals 14 residues. Germline CDR1 reads MRHNA; CDR2 reads SNTAGT. This CDR3 is CASSAGQGSYEQYF. For the CDR3, the DNA is TGTGCCAGCAGTGCGGGACAGGGGTCCTACGAGCAGTACTTC.

V and J are TRBV19 and TRBJ2-3, with 15 bases fitting TRBD2. CDR3 length: 15 residues. The J segment lost 8 bases and the V segment lost 6 bases, leaving 6 bases of the junction unmatched. Germline loops: CDR1 LNHDA, CDR2 SQIVND (reference sequence). CDR3 sequence reads: CASRGTSGRIGTQYF. The CDR3 coding sequence is TGTGCCAGTAGGGGGACTAGCGGGAGGATCGGTACGCAGTATTTT.

This clone was detected a few times. This sequence joins TRBV15 and TRBJ1-1; D gene unclear. The germline V gene has CDR1 LNHNV and CDR2 YYDKDF (reference sequence). Trimming removed 1 base from V and 1 base from J, with 13 bases in between. This CDR3 comprises 16 residues. The CDR3 loop reads CATSRANTLRNTEAFF. CDR3 DNA: TGTGCCACCAGCAGAGCTAACACTCTTCGGAACACTGAAGCTTTCTTT. The complete variable domain, with remaining parts taken from reference TRBV15 and TRBJ1-1, reads DAMVIQNPRYQVTQFGKPVTLSCSQTLNHNVMYWYQQKSSQAPKLLFHYYDKDFNNEADTPDNFQSRRPNTSFCFLDIRSPGLGDTAMYLCATSRANTLRNTEAFFGQGTRLTVV.

This clone has just one count. V and J are TRBV19 and TRBJ2-7; D may be TRBD1 (5 bases). With 3 bases removed from V and 4 bases from J, the gap between germline ends came to 10 bases. The CDR3 runs to 13 residues. The germline CDR1 and CDR2 sequences are LNHDA and SQIVND (reference sequence). The CDR3 bases are TGTGCCAGTAGTATCGGACACAATTACGAGCAGTACTTC. Amino acids: CASSIGHNYEQYF.

The chain uses TRBV9 and TRBJ2-2, with TRBD2 matching over 8 bases. CDR1 is SGDLS and CDR2 is YYNGEE in the germline V gene. The junction had 5 bases not matched to a gene; V was cut back by 0 bases and J by 4 bases. The CDR3 has 16 amino acids. As DNA, the CDR3 is TGTGCCAGCAGCGTAGCTACGGGGGGGCTCACCGGGGAGCTGTTTTTT. Its translation is CASSVATGGLTGELFF.

The chain recombines TRBV28 with TRBJ2-1; D is ambiguous. Germline CDR1 MDHEN, CDR2 SYDVKM. V lost 3 bases and J lost 0, with 3 bases in between. The CDR3 is made up of 13 amino acids. As DNA, the CDR3 is TGTGCCAGCAGTTTTAACTCCTACAATGAGCAGTTCTTC. As protein: CASSFNSYNEQFF.

The rearrangement joins TRBV4-3 to TRBJ2-3; 14 positions match TRBD2. V dropped 4 bases and J dropped 3; count of bases not matched to a gene: 9. Germline lookup yields CDR1 LGHNA and CDR2 YSLEER. The CDR3 spans 18 residues. The CDR3 DNA reads TGCGCCAGCAGCCGGAGGAGACTAGCGGGGGGGCCTACAGATACGCAGTATTTT. Protein product: CASSRRRLAGGPTDTQYF.

V usage is TRBV7-9 and J usage is TRBJ1-4; D gene ambiguous. This CDR3 has 19 amino acids. Germline values: CDR1 SEHNR, CDR2 FQNEAQ (reference sequence). V lost 5 bases to trimming and J lost 0 bases, with 22 bases between them. The DNA for the CDR3 is TGTGCCAGCAGCAAGCATCCCGGAAAGGCATCTTCAACTAATGAAAAACTGTTTTTT. Protein sequence: CASSKHPGKASSTNEKLFF.

V and J are TRBV19 and TRBJ1-4, with 8 bases fitting TRBD1. The CDR3 runs 14 residues. The ends lost 5 bases at V and 8 bases at J; junction bases unmatched: 7. Germline V gene lookup returns CDR1 LNHDA and CDR2 SQIVND (reference sequence). CDR3 region: CASSYGQGWEKLFF. CDR3 sequence (DNA): TGTGCCAGTAGTTACGGACAGGGCTGGGAAAAACTGTTTTTT.

V usage is TRBV10-3 and J usage is TRBJ2-7; 9 nucleotides align to TRBD1. The CDR3 extends over 14 amino acids. CDR1 ENHRY and CDR2 SYGVKD come from the germline V gene. Trimming took 3 bases from V and 4 from J; bases not matched to a gene: 4. CDR3 in amino acids: CAISDRTGAYEQYF. The DNA of the CDR3 is TGTGCCATCAGTGATAGGACAGGGGCTTACGAGCAGTACTTC.

The V gene is TRBV18, the J gene TRBJ2-7; TRBD1 might be the D (6 bases). Germline values: CDR1 KGHSH, CDR2 LQKENI. The V end was cut by 2 bases, the J end by 0 bases, with 23 bases between. The CDR3 has 19 amino acids. In DNA form, the CDR3 reads TGTGCCAGCTCACCAGGACAGAGGATGTTGGGTTTGTTCTCCTACGAGCAGTACTTC. This encodes CASSPGQRMLGLFSYEQYF.

This chain links TRBV30 with TRBJ1-1; D might be TRBD1 (5 bases). Germline V CDR1 and CDR2: GTSNPN, SVGIG (reference sequence). The CDR3 covers 13 residues. V gave up 3 bases and J gave up 5 bases, with 13 bases separating them. CDR3 nucleotide sequence: TGTGCCTGGAGGGGGACGACTGGGACTGAAGCTTTCTTT. Translated: CAWRGTTGTEAFF.

The rearrangement links TRBV5-6 to TRBJ2-3; possibly TRBD2 for D (5 bases). CDR1 and CDR2 from the germline V gene are SGHDT and YYEEEE. The V end lost 0 bases, the J end lost 3 bases, and 8 bases lay between the germline ends. The CDR3 loop spans 14 amino acids. CDR3 bases: TGTGCCAGCAGCTTGGGCGCGGGTACAGATACGCAGTATTTT. Residues: CASSLGAGTDTQYF.

The chain couples TRBV19 to TRBJ2-7; TRBD2 matches at 12 bases. This CDR3 is 16 amino acids long. Germline CDR1 LNHDA, CDR2 SQIVND (reference sequence). The trim removed 5 bases at V and 2 bases at J, leaving 7 bases unmatched. Written as DNA, the CDR3 is TGTGCCAGTAGTGAAGACCTAGCGGGGGGGCCCTACGAGCAGTACTTC. Its protein product is CASSEDLAGGPYEQYF. Full variable domain (outside the CDR3, taken from reference TRBV19 and TRBJ2-7): DGGITQSPKYLFRKEGQNVTLSCEQNLNHDAMYWYRQDPGQGLRLIYYSQIVNDFQKGDIAEGYSVSREKKESFPLTVTSAQKNPTAFYLCASSEDLAGGPYEQYFGPGTRLTVT.

This chain joins TRBV7-8 and TRBJ2-3; 10 bases align to TRBD1. Germline V gives CDR1 SGHVS, CDR2 FQNEAQ. The length of the CDR3 is 18 residues. The trim removed 5 bases at V and 2 bases at J, leaving 13 bases unmatched. The CDR3 loop is CASSPTTGTGEYTDTQYF. CDR3 sequence (DNA): TGTGCCAGCAGCCCGACTACCGGGACAGGGGAATACACAGATACGCAGTATTTT.

The rearrangement uses TRBV28 and TRBJ2-5; possibly TRBD1 or TRBD2 for D (5 bases each). V was cut by 5 bases and J by 4 bases, with 17 bases left in between. The CDR3 totals 15 residues. CDR1 and CDR2 from the germline V gene are MDHEN and SYDVKM. This CDR3 is CASSPQRGVGETQYF. In DNA form, the CDR3 reads TGTGCCAGCAGTCCCCAACGAGGGGTGGGAGAGACCCAGTACTTC.

As for this clone: The sample holds other DNA sequences that translate to the same CDR3. The V call is TRBV12-5, the J call TRBJ1-1; D is ambiguous. This CDR3 region has 11 residues. V was shortened by 6 bases and J by 0 bases, with 2 bases between the two germline ends. Germline V gene data show CDR1 as LGHNT and CDR2 as FRNRAP. The CDR3 sequence is CASGMNTEAFF. The CDR3 DNA reads as TGTGCTAGTGGAATGAACACTGAAGCTTTCTTT. The variable domain in full, with the rest retrieved from reference TRBV12-5 and TRBJ1-1, is DARVTQTPRHKVTEMGQEVTMRCQPILGHNTVFWYRQTMMQGLELLAYFRNRAPLDDSGMPKDRFSAEMPDATLATLKIQPSEPRDSAVYFCASGMNTEAFFGQGTRLTVV.

The rearrangement uses TRBV18 and TRBJ1-2; 10 nucleotides agree with TRBD1. Germline-derived CDR1 and CDR2 are KGHSH and LQKENI. CDR3 length equals 15 residues. V was clipped by 3 bases and J by 7 bases; unmatched bases: 8. CDR3 coding DNA: TGTGCCAGCTCACCTGACCGACAGGGGGCGCGTGGCTACACCTTC. This gives the protein CASSPDRQGARGYTF.

A word on this clone: The junction and the germline gene differ at one end; a read error may be behind it. The chain recombines TRBV7-7 with TRBJ2-2; 9 bases fit TRBD1. This CDR3 has 16 amino acids. Germline V lookup: CDR1 SSHAT, CDR2 FNYEAQ (reference sequence). CDR3 loop: CASSLNRGLDTGELFF. CDR3 nucleotide sequence: TGTGCTAGCAGCTTAAACAGGGGGCTTGACACCGGGGAGCTGTTTTTT.

The rearrangement uses TRBV11-2 and TRBJ1-1, with D perhaps matching TRBD1 (5 bases). This CDR3 comprises 14 residues. CDR1 is SGHAT, CDR2 FQNNGV, per germline. V dropped 2 bases and J dropped 4 bases, with 11 bases sitting between them. This CDR3 is CASSLIGGGTEAFF. CDR3 sequence (DNA): TGTGCCAGCAGCTTAATCGGGGGAGGCACTGAAGCTTTCTTT.

This chain joins TRBV7-2 and TRBJ1-3; D possibly corresponds to TRBD1 (6 bases). Per the germline V gene, CDR1 is SGHTA and CDR2 is FQGNSA. This CDR3 has 15 amino acids. The V and J ends lost 5 bases and 0 bases respectively, with 11 bases between them. The CDR3 sequence is CASSPDRYSGNTIYF. The CDR3 coding sequence is TGTGCCAGCAGCCCGGACAGATACTCTGGAAACACCATATATTTT.

The rearrangement links TRBV27 to TRBJ1-2, with TRBD1 as a possible D gene (6 bases). The germline gives CDR1 MNHEY, CDR2 SMNVEV (reference sequence). Trimming cost V 8 bases and J 4 bases, with 11 bases left between them. This CDR3 is built from 12 residues. CDR3 bases: TGTGCCAGCCTACCAGGGGTCTATGGCTACACCTTC. Amino acids: CASLPGVYGYTF.

The chain carries TRBV7-9 and TRBJ2-5, with 8 bases fitting TRBD1. The CDR3 extends over 15 amino acids. The V gene's germline CDR1 is SEHNR and CDR2 FQNEAQ (reference sequence). J lost 5 bases, V lost 5 bases, and 10 bases had no gene match. The CDR3 bases are TGTGCCAGCAGCGCAGGACAGGGCGGTTGGGAGACCCAGTACTTC. Translation gives CASSAGQGGWETQYF.

This chain connects TRBV5-1 to TRBJ1-4; TRBD1 matches 9 bases. The CDR3 runs 14 residues. Germline V gene sequence: CDR1 SGHRS, CDR2 YFSETQ. V lost 3 bases to trimming and J lost 6 bases; unmatched junction nucleotides: 3. The CDR3 protein is CASSSGTGYEKLFF. The CDR3 DNA is TGCGCCAGCAGCTCCGGGACAGGGTATGAAAAACTGTTTTTT.